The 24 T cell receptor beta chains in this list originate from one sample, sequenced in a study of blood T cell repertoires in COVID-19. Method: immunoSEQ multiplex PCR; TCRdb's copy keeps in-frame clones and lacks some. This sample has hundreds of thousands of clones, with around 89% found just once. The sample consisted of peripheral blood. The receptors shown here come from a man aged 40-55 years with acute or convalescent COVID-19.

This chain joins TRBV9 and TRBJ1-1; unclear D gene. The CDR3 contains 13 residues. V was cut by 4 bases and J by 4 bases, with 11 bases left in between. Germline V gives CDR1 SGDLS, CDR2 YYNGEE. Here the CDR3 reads CASSPTTSTEAFF. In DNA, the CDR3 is TGTGCCAGCAGCCCCACTACGAGCACTGAAGCTTTCTTT. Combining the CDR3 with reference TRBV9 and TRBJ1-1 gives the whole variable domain DSGVTQTPKHLITATGQRVTLRCSPRSGDLSVYWYQQSLDQGLQFLIQYYNGEERAKGNILERFSAQQFPDLHSELNLSSLELGDSALYFCASSPTTSTEAFFGQGTRLTVV.

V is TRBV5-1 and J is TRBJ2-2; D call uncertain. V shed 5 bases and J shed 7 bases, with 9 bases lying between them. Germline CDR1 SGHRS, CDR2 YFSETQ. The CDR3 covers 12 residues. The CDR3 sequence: CASSGRDGELFF. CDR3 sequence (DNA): TGCGCCAGCAGTGGTCGAGACGGGGAGCTGTTTTTT.

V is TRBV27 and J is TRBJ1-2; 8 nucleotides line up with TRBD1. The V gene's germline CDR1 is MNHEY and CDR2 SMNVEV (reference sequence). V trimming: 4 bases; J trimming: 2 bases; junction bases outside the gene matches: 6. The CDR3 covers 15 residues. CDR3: CASSSLTGVNYGYTF. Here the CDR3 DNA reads TGTGCCAGCAGTTCGCTGACAGGGGTGAACTATGGCTACACCTTC.

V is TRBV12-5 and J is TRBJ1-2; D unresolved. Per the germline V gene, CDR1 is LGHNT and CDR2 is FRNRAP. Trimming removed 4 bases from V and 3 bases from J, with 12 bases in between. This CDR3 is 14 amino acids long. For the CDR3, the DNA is TGTGCTAGTGGTTCTCAACCAATAGACTATGGCTACACCTTC. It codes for CASGSQPIDYGYTF.

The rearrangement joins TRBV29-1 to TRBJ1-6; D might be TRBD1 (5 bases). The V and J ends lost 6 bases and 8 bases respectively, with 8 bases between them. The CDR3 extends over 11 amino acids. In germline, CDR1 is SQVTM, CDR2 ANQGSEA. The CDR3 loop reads CSVKGYSPLHF. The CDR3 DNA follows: TGCAGCGTGAAGGGGTATTCACCCCTCCACTTT.

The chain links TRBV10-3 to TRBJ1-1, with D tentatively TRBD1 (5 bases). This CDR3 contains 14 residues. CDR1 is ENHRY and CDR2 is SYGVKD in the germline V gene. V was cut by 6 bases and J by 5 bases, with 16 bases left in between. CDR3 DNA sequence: TGTGCCATCAGGGGGGACCTAGGAGGGACTGAAGCTTTCTTT. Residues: CAIRGDLGGTEAFF.

The CDR3 sequence: CAIRGTSGGNTDTQYF. The DNA of the CDR3 is TGTGCCATCAGGGGGACTAGCGGGGGGAACACAGATACGCAGTATTTT. The chain carries TRBV10-3 and TRBJ2-3; 15 bases match TRBD2. Trimming took 6 bases from V and 2 from J; bases not matched to a gene: 3. Germline lookup yields CDR1 ENHRY and CDR2 SYGVKD. The CDR3 consists of 16 residues.

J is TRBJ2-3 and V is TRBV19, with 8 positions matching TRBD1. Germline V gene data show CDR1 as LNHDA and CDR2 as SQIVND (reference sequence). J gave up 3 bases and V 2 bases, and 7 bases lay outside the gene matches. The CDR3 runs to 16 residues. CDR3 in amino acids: CASSIRSYRGTDTQYF. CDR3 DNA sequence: TGTGCCAGTAGTATACGTTCTTACAGGGGGACAGATACGCAGTATTTT.

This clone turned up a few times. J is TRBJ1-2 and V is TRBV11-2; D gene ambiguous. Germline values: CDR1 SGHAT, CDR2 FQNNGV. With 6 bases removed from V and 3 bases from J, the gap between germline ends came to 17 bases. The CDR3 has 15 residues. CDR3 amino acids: CASRRSWEGYYGYTF. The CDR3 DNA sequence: TGTGCCAGCAGACGTTCGTGGGAGGGCTACTATGGCTACACCTTC.

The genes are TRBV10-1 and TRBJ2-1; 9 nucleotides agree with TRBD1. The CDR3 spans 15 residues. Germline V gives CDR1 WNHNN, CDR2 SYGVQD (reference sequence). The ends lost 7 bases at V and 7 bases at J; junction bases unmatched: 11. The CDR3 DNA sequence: TGCGCCAGCACCAGGGACAGGGCTCCTTCTAATGAGCAGTTCTTC. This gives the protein CASTRDRAPSNEQFF.

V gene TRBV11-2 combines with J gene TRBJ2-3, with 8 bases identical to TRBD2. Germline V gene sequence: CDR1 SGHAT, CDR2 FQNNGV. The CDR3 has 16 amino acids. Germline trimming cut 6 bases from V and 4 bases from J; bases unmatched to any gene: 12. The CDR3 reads CASRLTGGARADTQYF. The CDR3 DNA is TGTGCCAGCAGATTAACCGGGGGGGCCAGAGCAGATACGCAGTATTTT.

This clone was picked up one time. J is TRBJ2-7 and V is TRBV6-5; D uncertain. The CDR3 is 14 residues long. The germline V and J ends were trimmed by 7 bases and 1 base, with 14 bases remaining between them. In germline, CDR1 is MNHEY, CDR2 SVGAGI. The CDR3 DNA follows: TGTGCCAGCAAAAGAAACCGCGAGTCCTACGAGCAGTACTTC. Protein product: CASKRNRESYEQYF.

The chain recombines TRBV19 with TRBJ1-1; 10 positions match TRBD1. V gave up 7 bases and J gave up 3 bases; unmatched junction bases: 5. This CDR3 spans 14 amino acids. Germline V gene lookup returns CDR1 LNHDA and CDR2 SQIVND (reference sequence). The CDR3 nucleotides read TGTGCCAGTATTAGGGACAGGGGCTACACTGAAGCTTTCTTT. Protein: CASIRDRGYTEAFF.

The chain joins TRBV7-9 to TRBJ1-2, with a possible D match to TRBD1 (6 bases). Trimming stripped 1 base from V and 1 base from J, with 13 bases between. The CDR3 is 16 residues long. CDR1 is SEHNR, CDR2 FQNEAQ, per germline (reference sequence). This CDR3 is CASSLETGPDNYGYTF. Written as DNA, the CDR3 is TGTGCCAGCAGCTTAGAAACAGGGCCTGATAACTATGGCTACACCTTC.

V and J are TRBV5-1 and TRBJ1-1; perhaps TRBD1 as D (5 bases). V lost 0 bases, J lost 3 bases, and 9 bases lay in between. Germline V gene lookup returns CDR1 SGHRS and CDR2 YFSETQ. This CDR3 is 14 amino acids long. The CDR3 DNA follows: TGCGCCAGCAGCTTGGAGGGAGGGGACACTGAAGCTTTCTTT. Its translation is CASSLEGGDTEAFF.

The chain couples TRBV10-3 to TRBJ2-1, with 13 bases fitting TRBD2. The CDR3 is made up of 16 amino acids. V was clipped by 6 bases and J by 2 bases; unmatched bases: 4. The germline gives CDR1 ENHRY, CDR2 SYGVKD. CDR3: CAIRALAGGTYNEQFF. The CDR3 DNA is TGTGCCATCAGGGCACTAGCGGGGGGGACCTACAATGAGCAGTTCTTC.

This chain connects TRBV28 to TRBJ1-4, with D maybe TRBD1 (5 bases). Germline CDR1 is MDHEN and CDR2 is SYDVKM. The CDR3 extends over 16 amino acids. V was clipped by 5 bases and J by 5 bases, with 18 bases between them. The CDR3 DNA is TGTGCCAGCAGTCTCGGATCAGGGCTCGGCAATGAAAAACTGTTTTTT. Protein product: CASSLGSGLGNEKLFF.

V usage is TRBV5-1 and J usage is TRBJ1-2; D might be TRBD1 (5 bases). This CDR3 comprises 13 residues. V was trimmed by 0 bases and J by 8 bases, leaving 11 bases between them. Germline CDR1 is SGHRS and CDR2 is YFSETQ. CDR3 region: CASSLAVQGGYTF. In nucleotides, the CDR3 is TGCGCCAGCAGCTTGGCTGTCCAGGGAGGCTACACCTTC. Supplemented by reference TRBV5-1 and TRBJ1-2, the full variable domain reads KAGVTQTPRYLIKTRGQQVTLSCSPISGHRSVSWYQQTPGQGLQFLFEYFSETQRNKGNFPGRFSGRQFSNSRSEMNVSTLELGDSALYLCASSLAVQGGYTFGSGTRLTVV.

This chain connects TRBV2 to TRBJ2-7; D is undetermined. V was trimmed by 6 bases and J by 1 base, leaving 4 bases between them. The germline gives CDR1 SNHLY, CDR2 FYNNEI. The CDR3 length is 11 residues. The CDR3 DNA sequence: TGTGCCAGCAGGAGATCCTACGAGCAGTACTTC. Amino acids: CASRRSYEQYF.

This CDR3 is CASSYGTDQPQHF. The CDR3 bases are TGTGCCAGCAGTTACGGGACAGATCAGCCCCAGCATTTT. This chain uses TRBV7-2 with TRBJ1-5; 7 bases map to TRBD1. The CDR3 has 13 residues. CDR1 and CDR2 from the germline V gene are SGHTA and FQGNSA. V gave up 6 bases and J gave up 5 bases; unmatched junction bases: 4.

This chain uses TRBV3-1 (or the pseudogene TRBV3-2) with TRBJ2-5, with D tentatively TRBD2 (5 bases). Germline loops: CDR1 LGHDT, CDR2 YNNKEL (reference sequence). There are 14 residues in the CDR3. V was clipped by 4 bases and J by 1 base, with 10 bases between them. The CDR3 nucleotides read TGTGCCAGCAGCCCCCGGACTGTCCAAGAGACCCAGTACTTC. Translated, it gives CASSPRTVQETQYF.

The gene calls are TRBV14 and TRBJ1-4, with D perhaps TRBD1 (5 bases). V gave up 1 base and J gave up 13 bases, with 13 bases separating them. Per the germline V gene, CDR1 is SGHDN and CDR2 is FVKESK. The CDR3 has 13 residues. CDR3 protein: CASSQGQGNRLFF. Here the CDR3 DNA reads TGTGCCAGCAGCCAAGGTCAGGGTAATAGACTGTTTTTT.

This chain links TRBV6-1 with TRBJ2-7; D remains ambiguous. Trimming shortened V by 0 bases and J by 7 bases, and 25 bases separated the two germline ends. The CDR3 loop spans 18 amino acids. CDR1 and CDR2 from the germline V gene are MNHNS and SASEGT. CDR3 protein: CASSEAPFSLSGSKEQYF. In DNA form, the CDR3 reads TGTGCCAGCAGTGAAGCCCCCTTTTCCCTGTCAGGTTCAAAAGAGCAGTACTTC.

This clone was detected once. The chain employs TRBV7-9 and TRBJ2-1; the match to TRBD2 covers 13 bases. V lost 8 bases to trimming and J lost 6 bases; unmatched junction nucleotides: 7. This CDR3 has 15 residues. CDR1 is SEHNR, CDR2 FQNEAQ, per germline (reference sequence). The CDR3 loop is CASRPGLAGSNEQFF. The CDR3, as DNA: TGTGCCAGCCGCCCGGGACTAGCGGGGAGCAATGAGCAGTTCTTC.